Listed here are 16 T cell receptor beta chains from one sample, sequenced in a study of T cells after somatic rescue of genetic block. The assay was immunoSEQ multiplex PCR, and TCRdb's table has in-frame clones only and misses some. Of almost 15,000 clones in the sample, just over 70% were seen once. The sequenced sample consisted of peripheral blood mononuclear cells (PBMCs). Source of these receptors: a man younger than 30.

The rearrangement joins TRBV28 to TRBJ2-7; D is perhaps TRBD1 (6 bases). Trimming shortened V by 5 bases and J by 5 bases, and 13 bases separated the two germline ends. This CDR3 contains 13 residues. Germline V gene data show CDR1 as MDHEN and CDR2 as SYDVKM. CDR3 coding DNA: TGTGCCAGCAGTCCATGGACAGAGGACGAGCAGTACTTC. Its translation: CASSPWTEDEQYF.

This clone was recorded a few times. The chain is built from TRBV5-5 and TRBJ1-1; a weak D match, TRBD1 (5 bases). The CDR3 totals 12 residues. V lost 4 bases and J lost 1, with 5 bases in between. From germline, CDR1 is SGHKS and CDR2 YYEKEE (reference sequence). In DNA, the CDR3 is TGTGCCAGCAGCGGGGGGAACACTGAAGCTTTCTTT. Its protein is CASSGGNTEAFF. Supplemented by reference TRBV5-5 and TRBJ1-1, the full variable domain reads DAGVTQSPTHLIKTRGQQVTLRCSPISGHKSVSWYQQVLGQGPQFIFQYYEKEERGRGNFPDRFSARQFPNYSSELNVNALLLGDSALYLCASSGGNTEAFFGQGTRLTVV.

This CDR3 is CASRPSGTGGYEQYF. Written as DNA, the CDR3 is TGTGCCAGCAGACCCTCCGGGACAGGGGGCTACGAGCAGTACTTC. This chain links TRBV6-5 with TRBJ2-7; 11 nucleotides match TRBD1. The CDR3 is 15 residues long. V lost 6 bases, J lost 3 bases, and 7 bases stayed unmatched. In germline, CDR1 is MNHEY, CDR2 SVGAGI.

This chain joins TRBV29-1 and TRBJ2-5, with D unclear. The CDR3 runs to 12 residues. V was trimmed by 3 bases and J by 3 bases, leaving 8 bases between them. The germline V gene encodes CDR1 SQVTM and CDR2 ANQGSEA. As DNA, the CDR3 is TGCAGCGTTGATGCTAGAAAAGAGACCCAGTACTTC. This gives the protein CSVDARKETQYF.

The rearrangement uses TRBV27 and TRBJ1-1; 7 bases agree with TRBD1. The CDR3 has 15 amino acids. J lost 1 base, V lost 8 bases, and 10 bases had no gene match. The germline V gene has CDR1 MNHEY and CDR2 SMNVEV (reference sequence). CDR3 amino acids: CASGRPWTGNTEAFF. The CDR3 DNA follows: TGTGCCAGCGGTAGACCGTGGACAGGGAACACTGAAGCTTTCTTT.

The chain carries TRBV5-6 and TRBJ2-7; D remains ambiguous. Germline-derived CDR1 and CDR2 are SGHDT and YYEEEE. V was shortened by 1 base and J by 3 bases, with 2 bases between the two germline ends. The CDR3 is made up of 11 amino acids. This CDR3 reads CASSLFYEQYF. CDR3 bases: TGTGCCAGCAGCTTGTTCTACGAGCAGTACTTC.

This rearrangement joins TRBV5-5 to TRBJ2-3; D call uncertain. This CDR3 spans 13 amino acids. Between the trimmed V and J ends, which lost 2 bases and 1 base, there was a span of 5 bases. Germline CDR1 reads SGHKS; CDR2 reads YYEKEE (reference sequence). CDR3 loop: CASSLGRTDTQYF. For the CDR3, the DNA is TGTGCCAGCAGCTTAGGCCGCACAGATACGCAGTATTTT.

The chain has TRBV27 and TRBJ1-5; 12 positions agree with TRBD1. V was clipped by 8 bases and J by 7 bases; unmatched bases: 12. In germline, CDR1 is MNHEY, CDR2 SMNVEV (reference sequence). This CDR3 spans 16 amino acids. This chain's CDR3 is CASSFWGTGGGQPQHF. The DNA of the CDR3 is TGTGCCAGCTCCTTTTGGGGGACAGGGGGCGGACAGCCCCAGCATTTT.

The gene calls are TRBV11-3 and TRBJ1-5, with unresolved D. V was shortened by 3 bases and J by 7 bases, with 7 bases between the two germline ends. CDR3 length: 12 amino acids. Germline V gene data show CDR1 as SGHNT and CDR2 as YENEEA. This chain's CDR3 is CASSFGTQPQHF. The DNA of the CDR3 is TGTGCCAGCAGCTTCGGAACCCAGCCCCAGCATTTT.

This clone is medium-sized (0.01 to 0.1%). The chain links TRBV19 to TRBJ1-2, with a possible D match to TRBD1 (6 bases). CDR3 length equals 13 residues. V lost 4 bases and J 4 bases, leaving 10 bases between the germline ends. CDR1 is LNHDA and CDR2 is SQIVND in the germline V gene (reference sequence). CDR3 sequence: CASSTGEIYGYTF. In DNA, the CDR3 is TGTGCCAGTAGTACAGGGGAAATCTATGGCTACACCTTC. Full variable domain (outside the CDR3, taken from reference TRBV19 and TRBJ1-2): DGGITQSPKYLFRKEGQNVTLSCEQNLNHDAMYWYRQDPGQGLRLIYYSQIVNDFQKGDIAEGYSVSREKKESFPLTVTSAQKNPTAFYLCASSTGEIYGYTFGSGTRLTVV.

This clone has a handful of counts. The V gene is TRBV5-1, the J gene TRBJ1-1; 8 bases map to TRBD1. The V segment lost 1 base and the J segment 2 bases; nucleotides outside the gene matches: 7. The CDR3 loop spans 16 amino acids. Germline CDR1 is SGHRS and CDR2 is YFSETQ. The CDR3 DNA sequence: TGCGCCAGCAGCTTGATAACCGGGACAGGTAACACTGAAGCTTTCTTT. Protein: CASSLITGTGNTEAFF.

The gene calls are TRBV5-4 and TRBJ2-3, with D perhaps being TRBD1 or TRBD2 (5 bases each). Germline CDR1 SGHNT, CDR2 YYREEE (reference sequence). This CDR3 has 13 residues. The V and J ends lost 4 bases and 5 bases respectively, with 11 bases between them. The CDR3 nucleotides read TGTGCCAGCAGCAGATGGGACGTAGATACGCAGTATTTT. It codes for CASSRWDVDTQYF.

The rearrangement uses TRBV11-3 and TRBJ2-1; TRBD2 aligns across 10 bases. CDR3 length: 18 residues. Germline loops: CDR1 SGHNT, CDR2 YENEEA. After removal of 1 base from V and 0 bases from J, the junction contained 6 bases not matched to a gene. CDR3 nucleotide sequence: TGTGCCAGCAGCTTAGGGCTAGCGGGAGCGGGCTCCTACAATGAGCAGTTCTTC. It is translated as CASSLGLAGAGSYNEQFF. The full variable domain, completed using reference TRBV11-3 and TRBJ2-1, is EAGVVQSPRYKIIEKKQPVAFWCNPISGHNTLYWYLQNLGQGPELLIRYENEEAVDDSQLPKDRFSAERLKGVDSTLKIQPAELGDSAVYLCASSLGLAGAGSYNEQFFGPGTRLTVL.

This chain joins TRBV6-5 and TRBJ2-2; D is unclear. The CDR3 runs to 15 residues. Germline values: CDR1 MNHEY, CDR2 SVGAGI. V was shortened by 2 bases and J by 4 bases, with 11 bases between the two germline ends. In DNA, the CDR3 is TGTGCCAGCAGTTACAACACCTTAGTCACCGGGGAGCTGTTTTTT. The encoded protein is CASSYNTLVTGELFF.

V and J are TRBV5-5 and TRBJ2-3; the D call may be TRBD1 or TRBD2 (6 bases each). CDR1 and CDR2 from the germline V gene are SGHKS and YYEKEE (reference sequence). The length of the CDR3 is 15 residues. V lost 7 bases and J 4 bases, leaving 19 bases between the germline ends. The CDR3 bases are TGTGCCAGCCTTTTATGGGGGGCGCCCCCAGATACGCAGTATTTT. As protein: CASLLWGAPPDTQYF.

The chain links TRBV14 to TRBJ2-7; tentative D call: TRBD1 (5 bases). The length of the CDR3 is 15 residues. Germline V gene sequence: CDR1 SGHDN, CDR2 FVKESK. With 6 bases removed from V and 2 bases from J, the gap between germline ends came to 17 bases. CDR3 in amino acids: CASSHIGEETYEQYF. The DNA for the CDR3 is TGTGCCAGCAGTCACATAGGGGAAGAAACCTACGAGCAGTACTTC.